The 14 T cell receptor beta chains below were found in one sample sequenced in a study of chemoradiotherapy in HPV16-positive cancers. Sequencing was performed with immunoSEQ multiplex PCR; in TCRdb, only in-frame clones are kept and a portion is missing. This repertoire shows almost 800 clones, about 63% found once; its top ten account for about 32%. Sequencing used tumor tissue, obtained from a patient who underwent chemoradiotherapy. All receptors derive from a human donor with HPV-associated anogenital cancer.

The V gene is TRBV6-1, the J gene TRBJ1-5, with D unresolved. The CDR3 has 15 amino acids. The germline V gene encodes CDR1 MNHNS and CDR2 SASEGT. V lost 1 base and J 4 bases, leaving 11 bases between the germline ends. The CDR3 loop is CASSEVINSNQPQHF. The DNA of the CDR3 is TGTGCCAGCAGTGAAGTGATCAATTCAAATCAGCCCCAGCATTTT.

The chain has TRBV18 and TRBJ1-1; D remains ambiguous. Germline values: CDR1 KGHSH, CDR2 LQKENI. The V gene lost 2 bases and the J gene lost 0 bases, with 7 bases spanning the gap. This CDR3 has 14 residues. The chain's CDR3 is CASSPSPLNTEAFF. The CDR3 DNA is TGTGCCAGCTCACCAAGTCCCTTGAACACTGAAGCTTTCTTT.

This clone was observed a handful of times. The V gene is TRBV6-1, the J gene TRBJ1-5; maybe TRBD1 (5 bases). From germline, CDR1 is MNHNS and CDR2 SASEGT. This CDR3 spans 15 amino acids. V dropped 3 bases and J dropped 3 bases, with 12 bases sitting between them. DNA of the CDR3: TGTGCCAGCAGTGAGTTCGGGGCACCCAATCAGCCCCAGCATTTT. Protein sequence: CASSEFGAPNQPQHF.

About this clone itself: Sequence at one end of the junction differs from germline and may be a read error. This chain connects TRBV4-2 to TRBJ2-6; D remains ambiguous. Germline V gene sequence: CDR1 LGHNA, CDR2 YNFKEQ. This CDR3 is built from 18 residues. In nucleotides, the CDR3 is TGTGCCAGCAGCAAAGTAAGCAAAGTTACAAAGTCGGGCCAACGTCCTGACTTC. Translating it yields CASSKVSKVTKSGQRPDF.

The CDR3 region is CASSILAMKVSEQFF. CDR3 in DNA: TGTGCCAGTAGTATTCTAGCGATGAAGGTTAGTGAGCAGTTCTTC. V and J are TRBV19 and TRBJ2-1; TRBD2 is a possible D gene (6 bases). The germline V gene encodes CDR1 LNHDA and CDR2 SQIVND (reference sequence). The CDR3 extends over 15 amino acids. Between the trimmed V and J ends, which lost 3 bases and 9 bases, there was a span of 18 bases.

This clone was picked up a small number of times. J is TRBJ2-1 and V is TRBV27, with D perhaps matching TRBD1 (7 bases). Germline CDR1 reads MNHEY; CDR2 reads SMNVEV (reference sequence). The CDR3 is 14 amino acids. Trimming cost V 2 bases and J 12 bases, with 17 bases left between them. CDR3: CASSLIAGGFGQFF. CDR3 coding DNA: TGTGCCAGCAGTTTAATCGCAGGGGGGTTTGGGCAGTTCTTC.

In its sample, this clone was seen a few times. This sequence joins TRBV9 and TRBJ2-5; perhaps D is TRBD1 or TRBD2 (6 bases each). Trimming stripped 0 bases from V and 5 bases from J, with 14 bases between. The CDR3 totals 15 residues. Germline CDR1 SGDLS, CDR2 YYNGEE. The CDR3 DNA is TGTGCCAGCAGCGTAGATAGCGGTAGGGGGGAGACCCAGTACTTC. Translated: CASSVDSGRGETQYF.

This chain uses TRBV7-9 with TRBJ1-1, with 9 positions matching TRBD1. J was trimmed by 3 bases and V by 11 bases; bases with no gene match: 13. The CDR3 covers 15 residues. Germline CDR1 reads SEHNR; CDR2 reads FQNEAQ (reference sequence). Written as DNA, the CDR3 is TGTGCCGCCTCAAGCCGGGACAGGGTCGACACTGAAGCTTTCTTT. Protein product: CAASSRDRVDTEAFF.

By share of the sample, this clone is hyperexpanded. The V and J genes are TRBV7-9 and TRBJ1-2; D gene ambiguous. CDR1 is SEHNR and CDR2 is FQNEAQ in the germline V gene (reference sequence). This CDR3 spans 17 amino acids. V lost 4 bases and J lost 0, with 18 bases in between. The chain's CDR3 is CASSSSVQTRPNYGYTF. DNA of the CDR3: TGTGCCAGCAGCTCCTCCGTACAGACTAGGCCTAACTATGGCTACACCTTC.

The J gene is TRBJ2-3, the V gene TRBV6-1; D not resolved. In germline, CDR1 is MNHNS, CDR2 SASEGT. Trimming shortened V by 5 bases and J by 11 bases, and 17 bases separated the two germline ends. There are 13 residues in the CDR3. DNA for the CDR3: TGTGCCAGCAGTAACGGCCCCCAGTTAGGGCAGTATTTT. As protein: CASSNGPQLGQYF.

The rearrangement uses TRBV5-6 and TRBJ2-3; D gene ambiguous. CDR3 length: 11 amino acids. The ends were cut back, 4 bases at V and 2 bases at J, with 2 bases in the middle. CDR1 is SGHDT, CDR2 YYEEEE, per germline. The CDR3 region is CASSNTDTQYF. The CDR3 DNA sequence: TGTGCCAGCAGCAACACAGATACGCAGTATTTT.

This rearrangement joins TRBV5-5 to TRBJ2-7; D is perhaps TRBD2 (7 bases). The CDR3 spans 16 residues. Trimming shortened V by 3 bases and J by 4 bases, and 20 bases separated the two germline ends. Germline V gene sequence: CDR1 SGHKS, CDR2 YYEKEE (reference sequence). CDR3 in amino acids: CASSYEPGLGGYEQYF. In nucleotides, the CDR3 is TGTGCCAGCAGCTACGAACCAGGACTAGGGGGGTACGAGCAGTACTTC.

Comment on this clone: The same CDR3 can be traced to other DNA sequences in this sample. The chain carries TRBV7-9 and TRBJ1-5, with D unclear. The CDR3 contains 13 residues. Germline CDR1 SEHNR, CDR2 FQNEAQ (reference sequence). V lost 3 bases and J lost 4, with 7 bases in between. CDR3 DNA: TGTGCCAGCAGCTTCTCGCTGAATCAGCCCCAGCATTTT. Encoded protein: CASSFSLNQPQHF.

The chain joins TRBV7-3 to TRBJ1-1; unclear D gene. The germline V gene encodes CDR1 SGHTA and CDR2 FQGTGA. Trimming cost V 4 bases and J 5 bases, with 11 bases left between them. The CDR3 sequence is 13 residues long. The CDR3 nucleotides read TGTGCCAGCAGCTCAACGGTAGGGACTGAAGCTTTCTTT. It encodes CASSSTVGTEAFF.